This T cell receptor beta chain appears in the sequencing data of a study of OX40 agonist ivuxolimab in advanced cancers. Study overall: Participants, roughly 80% male, averaged roughly 60 years of age, ranging from about 23 to 90. Study observations and caveats: At doses 0.1 to 3.0 mg/kg, CD4+ and CD8+ clones expanded.

TCRdb's copy holds only in-frame clones and misses some; the assay was immunoSEQ multiplex PCR. Of over 70,000 clones listed, roughly 80% are singletons. This CDR3 comprises 15 residues. Germline assignment: CDR1 LNHNV and CDR2 YYDKDF (reference sequence). V dropped 5 bases and J dropped 4 bases, with 12 bases sitting between them. This clone is a singleton in its sample. The antigen is unknown. The chain couples TRBV15 to TRBJ2-6; D is ambiguous. Sample: CD4+ or CD8+ T cells sorted from blood, taken in a trial of the OX40 agonist ivuxolimab. This sequence originates from an adult with an advanced solid tumor such as melanoma, head and neck, liver or kidney cancer. The CDR3 bases are TGTGCCACCAGCCGGGCCCGCGACGGGGCCAACGTCCTGACTTTC. Translated: CATSRARDGANVLTF.